These 31 T cell receptor beta chains were sequenced from one sample in a study of shared clonotypes between healthy human individuals. Sequenced by immunoSEQ multiplex PCR; TCRdb stores in-frame clones only, minus some. The repertoire consists of some 2,500,000 clones, with approximately 94% occurring once and the leading ten covering about 0.38%. What was sequenced was naive CD4+ T cells from PBMCs. Sample subset: CD45RA+ positively selected. The receptors originated from a man between 18 and 29 years old in good health. Some clones in this sample may be carry-over from other donors' samples.

This clone was detected once. The J gene is TRBJ2-3, the V gene TRBV12-5; 7 bases agree with TRBD2. This CDR3 has 13 residues. Germline loops: CDR1 LGHNT, CDR2 FRNRAP. Losses at the gene ends were 6 bases for V and 6 bases for J; bases not matched to a gene: 6. Here the CDR3 reads CASGHGLVDTQYF. DNA for the CDR3: TGTGCTAGTGGCCACGGACTAGTGGATACGCAGTATTTT.

The chain recombines TRBV2 with TRBJ2-7; 11 bases line up with TRBD2. The CDR3 sequence is 16 residues long. The V gene end was trimmed by 6 bases and the J gene end by 0 bases; junction bases not matched to a gene: 7. In germline, CDR1 is SNHLY, CDR2 FYNNEI. CDR3 DNA sequence: TGTGCCAGCAGCTACGGACTAGCGGGCCTCTCCTACGAGCAGTACTTC. This translates into CASSYGLAGLSYEQYF.

To note about this clone: The sample holds other DNA sequences that translate to the same CDR3. CDR3 in DNA: TGTGCCAGCAGTACTAGCGGTAGCTCCTACAATGAGCAGTTCTTC. Translating gives CASSTSGSSYNEQFF. J is TRBJ2-1 and V is TRBV28, with TRBD2 identical over 8 bases. This CDR3 has 15 residues. CDR1 and CDR2 (germline): MDHEN, SYDVKM. Losses at the gene ends were 5 bases for V and 0 bases for J; bases not matched to a gene: 3.

The chain employs TRBV7-8 and TRBJ1-5; D gene uncertain. Germline CDR1 reads SGHVS; CDR2 reads FQNEAQ. The CDR3 loop spans 14 amino acids. The V and J ends lost 1 base and 4 bases respectively, with 8 bases between them. CDR3 sequence: CASSLERGNQPQHF. The CDR3 bases are TGTGCCAGCAGCTTAGAGAGAGGAAATCAGCCCCAGCATTTT.

The chain is built from TRBV14 and TRBJ2-2; no firm D call. Trimming took off 0 bases at V and 6 bases at J, with 8 bases between the two ends. The CDR3 runs to 14 residues. CDR1 SGHDN and CDR2 FVKESK come from the germline V gene. DNA for the CDR3: TGTGCCAGCAGCCAAGAATGGCTTTCCGGGGAGCTGTTTTTT. This gives the protein CASSQEWLSGELFF. The full variable domain, rest sourced from reference TRBV14 and TRBJ2-2, is EAGVTQFPSHSVIEKGQTVTLRCDPISGHDNLYWYRRVMGKEIKFLLHFVKESKQDESGMPNNRFLAERTGGTYSTLKVQPAELEDSGVYFCASSQEWLSGELFFGEGSRLTVL.

This clone was detected only once. The V gene is TRBV28, the J gene TRBJ1-3, with a tentative D call TRBD1 (5 bases). This CDR3 comprises 13 residues. Germline CDR1 and CDR2: MDHEN and SYDVKM. V was cut by 5 bases and J by 4 bases, with 9 bases left in between. The CDR3 DNA follows: TGTGCCAGCAGTGTTAACAGGGGAAACACCATATATTTT. Translated, it gives CASSVNRGNTIYF. The variable domain in full, completed from reference TRBV28 and TRBJ1-3, reads DVKVTQSSRYLVKRTGEKVFLECVQDMDHENMFWYRQDPGLGLRLIYFSYDVKMKEKGDIPEGYSVSREKKERFSLILESASTNQTSMYLCASSVNRGNTIYFGEGSWLTVV.

V gene TRBV18 combines with J gene TRBJ2-3; TRBD2 aligns across 7 bases. The CDR3 covers 15 residues. Losses at the gene ends were 4 bases for V and 5 bases for J; bases not matched to a gene: 9. CDR1 and CDR2 (germline): KGHSH, LQKENI. CDR3 loop: CASSQAAGVEDTQYF. CDR3 sequence (DNA): TGTGCCAGCTCACAAGCGGCGGGAGTAGAAGATACGCAGTATTTT. Looking up the rest from reference TRBV18 and TRBJ2-3 gives the full variable domain: NAGVMQNPRHLVRRRGQEARLRCSPMKGHSHVYWYRQLPEEGLKFMVYLQKENIIDESGMPKERFSAEFPKEGPSILRIQQVVRGDSAAYFCASSQAAGVEDTQYFGPGTRLTVL.

The V gene is TRBV28, the J gene TRBJ2-4, with TRBD1 matching over 8 bases. Germline V gene data show CDR1 as MDHEN and CDR2 as SYDVKM. J lost 9 bases, V lost 5 bases, and 9 bases had no gene match. The CDR3 contains 14 residues. The DNA of the CDR3 is TGTGCCAGCAGTGATGGACAGGGTTATGGCATTCAGTACTTC. Translated, it gives CASSDGQGYGIQYF.

The CDR3 here is CASSEGSVIETQYF. Here the CDR3 DNA reads TGTGCCAGCAGTGAAGGTTCCGTTATTGAGACCCAGTACTTC. This chain joins TRBV6-1 and TRBJ2-5; no definite D call. CDR3 length equals 14 residues. The germline V gene has CDR1 MNHNS and CDR2 SASEGT. The ends were cut back, 1 base at V and 5 bases at J, with 11 bases in the middle.

V usage is TRBV7-9 and J usage is TRBJ2-2; possibly TRBD1 or TRBD2 for D (5 bases each). Germline V gene data show CDR1 as SEHNR and CDR2 as FQNEAQ (reference sequence). The CDR3 spans 15 residues. Trimming took off 10 bases at V and 0 bases at J, with 15 bases between the two ends. The DNA for the CDR3 is TGTGCCACCAACGGGGCGGACCCGAACACCGGGGAGCTGTTTTTT. Residues: CATNGADPNTGELFF.

The rearrangement uses TRBV7-3 and TRBJ2-3; D unresolved. Germline assignment: CDR1 SGHTA and CDR2 FQGTGA. V gave up 0 bases and J gave up 1 base, with 5 bases separating them. The CDR3 contains 14 residues. Written as DNA, the CDR3 is TGTGCCAGCAGCTTAACGCCCCGCACAGATACGCAGTATTTT. Translation gives CASSLTPRTDTQYF.

The V and J genes are TRBV5-1 and TRBJ2-1; weak D call: TRBD2 (5 bases). There are 13 residues in the CDR3. Trimming left V 3 bases short and J 3 bases short, with 7 bases between. The germline V gene has CDR1 SGHRS and CDR2 YFSETQ. The CDR3 region is CASSSGDYNEQFF. Here the CDR3 DNA reads TGCGCCAGCAGCTCCGGGGACTACAATGAGCAGTTCTTC.

The genes are TRBV6-5 and TRBJ2-7; TRBD2 agrees at 8 bases. The CDR3 loop spans 13 amino acids. Germline values: CDR1 MNHEY, CDR2 SVGAGI. With V trimmed by 6 bases and J by 6 bases, 7 bases remained unmatched. The CDR3 DNA follows: TGTGCCAGCAGGTCTGGACTAGCAGGCGAGCAGTACTTC. Protein: CASRSGLAGEQYF.

The J gene is TRBJ2-7, the V gene TRBV7-6; D is possibly TRBD1 or TRBD2 (5 bases each). Trimming shortened V by 5 bases and J by 6 bases, and 14 bases separated the two germline ends. This CDR3 is built from 13 residues. Per germline, CDR1 SGHVS and CDR2 FNYEAQ. The CDR3 loop is CASSPEGTGEQYF. CDR3 DNA: TGTGCCAGCAGCCCTGAGGGGACCGGCGAGCAGTACTTC.

The V gene is TRBV2, the J gene TRBJ2-2, with 7 bases identical to TRBD2. The junction had 4 bases not matched to a gene; V was cut back by 5 bases and J by 1 base. The germline V gene has CDR1 SNHLY and CDR2 FYNNEI. The CDR3 has 15 residues. CDR3 sequence: CASSKASGNTGELFF. The CDR3 DNA sequence: TGTGCCAGCAGTAAGGCTAGCGGGAACACCGGGGAGCTGTTTTTT.

This chain uses TRBV5-6 with TRBJ2-3, with D tentatively TRBD1 or TRBD2 (6 bases each). CDR1 SGHDT and CDR2 YYEEEE come from the germline V gene. Trimming removed 1 base from V and 6 bases from J, with 15 bases in between. This CDR3 spans 15 amino acids. The CDR3 nucleotides read TGTGCCAGCAGCTTGAAATGGAGGGGGGCCGATACGCAGTATTTT. Protein product: CASSLKWRGADTQYF.

The V call is TRBV28, the J call TRBJ2-7; D call uncertain. V lost 4 bases, J lost 3 bases, and 13 bases lay in between. The CDR3 extends over 14 amino acids. Germline CDR1 reads MDHEN; CDR2 reads SYDVKM. CDR3 DNA: TGTGCCAGCAGTTCTTTGAACATGATCTACGAGCAGTACTTC. Its protein product is CASSSLNMIYEQYF.

This clone was counted once. The chain carries TRBV30 and TRBJ1-1, with a weak D call TRBD1 (5 bases). The V end was cut by 2 bases, the J end by 10 bases, with 20 bases between. CDR3 size: 14 residues. Germline-derived CDR1 and CDR2 are GTSNPN and SVGIG (reference sequence). CDR3 bases: TGTGCCTGGAGTCTCCGCAAGGGGCGCGTCTTAGCTTTCTTT. Translating gives CAWSLRKGRVLAFF.

The J gene is TRBJ1-4, the V gene TRBV2; D perhaps matches TRBD1 (5 bases). The CDR3 totals 15 residues. Between the trimmed V and J ends, which lost 10 bases and 3 bases, there was a span of 18 bases. The V gene's germline CDR1 is SNHLY and CDR2 FYNNEI. CDR3 in DNA: TGTGCCACCCGCACAACCGGGGCCTCTAATGAAAAACTGTTTTTT. It translates to CATRTTGASNEKLFF.

The chain recombines TRBV6-5 with TRBJ1-1; unclear D gene. CDR3 length: 15 residues. Trimming pared 0 bases from V and 1 base from J, leaving 9 bases between. Germline-derived CDR1 and CDR2 are MNHEY and SVGAGI. The CDR3: CASSYSWTANTEAFF. CDR3 in DNA: TGTGCCAGCAGTTACTCATGGACGGCGAACACTGAAGCTTTCTTT.

The V call is TRBV2, the J call TRBJ2-7; TRBD2 agrees at 9 bases. V lost 8 bases and J lost 0; bases outside the gene matches: 8. This CDR3 is built from 15 residues. Per the germline V gene, CDR1 is SNHLY and CDR2 is FYNNEI. The DNA for the CDR3 is TGTGCCAGCTGCGGTGGTAGCGGGGGCTCCTACGAGCAGTACTTC. It codes for CASCGGSGGSYEQYF.

Comment on this clone: Other DNA sequences of this sample code for an identical CDR3. The chain is built from TRBV19 and TRBJ2-7; TRBD1 matches 8 bases. CDR1 and CDR2 from the germline V gene are LNHDA and SQIVND (reference sequence). The CDR3 loop spans 13 amino acids. The trim removed 3 bases at V and 3 bases at J, leaving 1 base unmatched. The CDR3 reads CASSIGQGYEQYF. CDR3 coding DNA: TGTGCCAGTAGTATCGGACAGGGCTACGAGCAGTACTTC. Complete variable domain (other parts from reference TRBV19 and TRBJ2-7): DGGITQSPKYLFRKEGQNVTLSCEQNLNHDAMYWYRQDPGQGLRLIYYSQIVNDFQKGDIAEGYSVSREKKESFPLTVTSAQKNPTAFYLCASSIGQGYEQYFGPGTRLTVT.

CDR3 nucleotides: TGCGCCAGCAGCCGGGCGACAGGGTCGGATGGCTACACCTTC. This translates into CASSRATGSDGYTF. The rearrangement links TRBV5-1 to TRBJ1-2; 7 bases match TRBD1. The CDR3 contains 14 residues. The germline V gene encodes CDR1 SGHRS and CDR2 YFSETQ. J lost 6 bases, V lost 4 bases, and 9 bases had no gene match.

The chain joins TRBV5-1 to TRBJ2-1; D is unclear. Looked up from germline, CDR1 is SGHRS and CDR2 is YFSETQ. V was cut by 0 bases and J by 9 bases, with 19 bases left in between. The CDR3 totals 16 residues. CDR3 sequence reads: CASSLAGWVAGGEQFF. The CDR3 coding sequence is TGCGCCAGCAGCTTGGCCGGGTGGGTAGCAGGCGGTGAGCAGTTCTTC.

For this clone: Other DNA sequences in this specimen translate into the identical CDR3. The CDR3 reads CASSLGLANTGELFF. CDR3 DNA sequence: TGCGCCAGCAGCTTGGGACTAGCTAACACCGGGGAGCTGTTTTTT. The chain recombines TRBV5-1 with TRBJ2-2; 7 bases are shared with TRBD2. Trimming took 0 bases from V and 2 from J; bases not matched to a gene: 1. The CDR3 has 15 residues. Per the germline V gene, CDR1 is SGHRS and CDR2 is YFSETQ.

On this clone itself: Other DNA sequences of this sample code for an identical CDR3. V and J are TRBV6-5 and TRBJ1-1; TRBD1 is a possible D gene (6 bases). The CDR3 sequence is 15 residues long. V was shortened by 5 bases and J by 0 bases, with 13 bases between the two germline ends. Germline CDR1 reads MNHEY; CDR2 reads SVGAGI. This chain's CDR3 is CASSLNRALNTEAFF. CDR3 nucleotides: TGTGCCAGCAGTCTGAACAGGGCCCTGAACACTGAAGCTTTCTTT.

Concerning this clone itself: At one of its ends the junction is not consistent with the germline gene, which may arise from a read error. The chain uses TRBV7-2 and TRBJ1-2; no clear D gene. The CDR3 is made up of 11 amino acids. Germline V gene lookup returns CDR1 SGHTA and CDR2 FQGNSA. CDR3 DNA sequence: TGTGCCAGCAGCGAGGGCGGGCAGGCCATTTTC. Translation gives CASSEGGQAIF.

The chain recombines TRBV30 with TRBJ1-5; no reliable D call. Trimming removed 2 bases at V and 4 bases at J, with 9 bases between. Germline loops: CDR1 GTSNPN, CDR2 SVGIG (reference sequence). This CDR3 spans 13 amino acids. The CDR3 coding sequence is TGTGCCTGGAGTATCCAGGAAAATCAGCCCCAGCATTTT. This encodes CAWSIQENQPQHF.

The rearrangement uses TRBV28 and TRBJ2-7; D tentatively fits TRBD1 or TRBD2 (6 bases each). The CDR3 sequence is 18 residues long. V dropped 6 bases and J dropped 6 bases, with 30 bases sitting between them. The germline V gene encodes CDR1 MDHEN and CDR2 SYDVKM. The CDR3 bases are TGTGCCAGCAGCACCCGCCTTGGCCGGGGGCGCCCTCAAGGCGAGCAGTACTTC. Residues: CASSTRLGRGRPQGEQYF.

CDR3 bases: TGCAGCTCAAGTGGGGGGCTCACAGATACGCAGTATTTT. Translation: CSSSGGLTDTQYF. V usage is TRBV29-1 and J usage is TRBJ2-3; possibly TRBD1 or TRBD2 for D (6 bases each). The V end lost 8 bases, the J end lost 2 bases, and 14 bases lay between the germline ends. The CDR3 has 13 residues. Germline loops: CDR1 SQVTM, CDR2 ANQGSEA.

The chain combines TRBV28 with TRBJ1-2; D may be TRBD1 (5 bases). CDR3 length: 16 residues. Germline assignment: CDR1 MDHEN and CDR2 SYDVKM. V shed 5 bases and J shed 2 bases, with 18 bases lying between them. The CDR3 loop reads CASSPQRGSGNYGYTF. CDR3 nucleotide sequence: TGTGCCAGCAGTCCCCAGCGGGGGAGCGGGAACTATGGCTACACCTTC.